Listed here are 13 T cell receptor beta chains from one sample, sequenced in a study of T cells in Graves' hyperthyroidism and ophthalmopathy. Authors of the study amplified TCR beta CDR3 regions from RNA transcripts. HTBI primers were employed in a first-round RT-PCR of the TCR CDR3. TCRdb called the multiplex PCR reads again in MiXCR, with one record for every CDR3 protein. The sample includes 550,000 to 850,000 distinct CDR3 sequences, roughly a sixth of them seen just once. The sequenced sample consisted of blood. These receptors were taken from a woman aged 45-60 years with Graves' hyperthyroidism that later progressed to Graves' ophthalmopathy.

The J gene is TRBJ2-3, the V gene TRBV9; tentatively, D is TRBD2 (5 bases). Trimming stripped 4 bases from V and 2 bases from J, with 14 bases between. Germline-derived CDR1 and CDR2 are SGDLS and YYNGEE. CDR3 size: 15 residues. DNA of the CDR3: TGTGCCAGCAGCACAACCCCCGGGATCACAGATACGCAGTATTTT. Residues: CASSTTPGITDTQYF.

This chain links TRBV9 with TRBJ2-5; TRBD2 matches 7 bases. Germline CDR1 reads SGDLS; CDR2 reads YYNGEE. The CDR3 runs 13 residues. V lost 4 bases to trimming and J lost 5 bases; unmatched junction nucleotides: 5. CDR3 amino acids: CASSPHGGETQYF. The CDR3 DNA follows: TGTGCCAGCAGCCCCCACGGGGGGGAGACCCAGTACTTC.

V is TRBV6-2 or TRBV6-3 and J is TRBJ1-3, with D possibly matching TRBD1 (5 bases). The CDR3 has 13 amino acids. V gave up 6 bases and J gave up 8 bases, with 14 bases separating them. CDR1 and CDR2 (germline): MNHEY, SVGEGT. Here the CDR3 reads CASSGGTSYTIYF. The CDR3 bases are TGTGCCAGCAGCGGGGGGACGAGCTACACCATATATTTT.

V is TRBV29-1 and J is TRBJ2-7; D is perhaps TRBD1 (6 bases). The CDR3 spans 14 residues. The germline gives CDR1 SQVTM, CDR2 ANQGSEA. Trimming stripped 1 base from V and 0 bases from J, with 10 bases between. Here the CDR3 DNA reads TGCAGCGTTGAAGCCAGGGGTCTCTCCTACGAGCAGTACTTC. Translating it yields CSVEARGLSYEQYF.

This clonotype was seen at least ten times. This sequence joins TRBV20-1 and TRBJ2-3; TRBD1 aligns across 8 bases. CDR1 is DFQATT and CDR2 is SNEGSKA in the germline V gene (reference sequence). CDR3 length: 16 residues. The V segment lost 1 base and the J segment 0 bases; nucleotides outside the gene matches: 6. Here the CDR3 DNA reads TGCAGTGCTAGAGGGACAGGGCCGAATAGCACAGATACGCAGTATTTT. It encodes CSARGTGPNSTDTQYF.

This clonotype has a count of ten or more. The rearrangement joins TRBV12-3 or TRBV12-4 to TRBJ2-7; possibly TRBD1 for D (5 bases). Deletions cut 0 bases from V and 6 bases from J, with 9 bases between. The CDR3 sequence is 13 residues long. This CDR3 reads CASSLARAREQYF. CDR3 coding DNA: TGTGCCAGCAGTTTAGCCAGGGCCCGCGAGCAGTACTTC.

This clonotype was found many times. CDR3 in DNA: TGTGCCAGCAGATTAGCGGGGGGGCACGAGCAGTTCTTC. This translates into CASRLAGGHEQFF. This sequence joins TRBV6-1 and TRBJ2-1; 11 bases agree with TRBD2. The CDR3 has 13 amino acids. Germline CDR1 and CDR2: MNHNS and SASEGT. With V trimmed by 6 bases and J by 10 bases, 5 bases remained unmatched.

CDR3 sequence: CSARVAGSYNEQFF. CDR3 nucleotide sequence: TGCAGTGCTAGAGTTGCGGGAAGCTACAATGAGCAGTTCTTC. The chain carries TRBV20-1 and TRBJ2-1; D might be TRBD2 (6 bases). The CDR3 spans 14 residues. With 1 base removed from V and 3 bases from J, the gap between germline ends came to 10 bases. Germline V CDR1 and CDR2: DFQATT, SNEGSKA (reference sequence).

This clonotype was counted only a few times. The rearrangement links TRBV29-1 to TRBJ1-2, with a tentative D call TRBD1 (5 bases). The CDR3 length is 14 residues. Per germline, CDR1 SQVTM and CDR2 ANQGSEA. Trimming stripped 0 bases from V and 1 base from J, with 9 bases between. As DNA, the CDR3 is TGCAGCGTTGAAGAAGTGGGGGGTAACTATGGCTACACCTTC. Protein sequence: CSVEEVGGNYGYTF.

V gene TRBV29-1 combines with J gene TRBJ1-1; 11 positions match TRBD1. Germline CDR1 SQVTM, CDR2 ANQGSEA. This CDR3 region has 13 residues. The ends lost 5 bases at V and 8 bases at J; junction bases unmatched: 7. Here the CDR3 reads CSVTGTGGREAFF. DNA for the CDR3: TGCAGCGTTACCGGGACAGGGGGTAGGGAAGCTTTCTTT.

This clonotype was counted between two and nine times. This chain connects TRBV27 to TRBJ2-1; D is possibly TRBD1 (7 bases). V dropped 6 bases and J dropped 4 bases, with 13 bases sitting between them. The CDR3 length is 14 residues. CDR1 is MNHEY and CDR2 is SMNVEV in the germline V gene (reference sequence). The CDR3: CASSSGGRYNEQFF. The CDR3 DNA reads TGTGCCAGCAGCTCAGGGGGGAGGTACAATGAGCAGTTCTTC.

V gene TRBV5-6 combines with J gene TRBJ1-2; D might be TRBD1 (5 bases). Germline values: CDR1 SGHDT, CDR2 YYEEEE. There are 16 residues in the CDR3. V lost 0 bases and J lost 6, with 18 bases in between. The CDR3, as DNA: TGTGCCAGCAGCTTGGAGGACACCACTCCGGAGGATGGCTACACCTTC. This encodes CASSLEDTTPEDGYTF. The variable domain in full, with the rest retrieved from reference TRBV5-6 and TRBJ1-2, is DAGVTQSPTHLIKTRGQQVTLRCSPKSGHDTVSWYQQALGQGPQFIFQYYEEEERQRGNFPDRFSGHQFPNYSSELNVNALLLGDSALYLCASSLEDTTPEDGYTFGSGTRLTVV.

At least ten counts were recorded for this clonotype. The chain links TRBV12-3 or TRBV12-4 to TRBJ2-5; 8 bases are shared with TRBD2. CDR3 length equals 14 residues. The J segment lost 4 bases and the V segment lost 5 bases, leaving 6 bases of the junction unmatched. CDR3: CASSRSGGGETQYF. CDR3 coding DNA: TGTGCCAGCAGTCGAAGCGGGGGCGGAGAGACCCAGTACTTC.